These T cell receptor beta chains were read from a single sample in a study of OX40 agonist ivuxolimab in advanced cancers. Libraries were prepared by immunoSEQ multiplex PCR; TCRdb keeps only in-frame clonotypes and omits some of them. This sample carries 55,000 to 85,000 clones, 80% to 90% of them seen once, and the ten largest clones take 0.75%. Sequenced material: CD4+ or CD8+ T cells sorted from blood, taken in a trial of the OX40 agonist ivuxolimab. These receptors all stem from an adult with an advanced solid tumor such as melanoma, head and neck, liver or kidney cancer. Each CDR3 is given with its conserved first and last residue. D genes are given only for firm matches. The size entry is marked missing in some rows and otherwise reads once, few, many or a size class.

V gene	J gene	clone size	D gene	CDR3 protein	CDR3 DNA
TRBV13	TRBJ2-5	.	.	CASSLGPRETQYF	TGTGCCAGCAGCTTAGGTCCTCGAGAGACCCAGTACTTC
TRBV19	TRBJ1-2	.	TRBD1	CASSSSGGLIGYTF	TGTGCCAGTAGTAGTTCAGGGGGTCTGATTGGCTACACCTTC
TRBV5-1	TRBJ1-6	.	.	CASSSYRDLVLGSPLHF	TGCGCCAGCAGCTCGTACAGGGATCTCGTGTTGGGCTCACCCCTCCACTTT
TRBV14	TRBJ2-3	.	.	CASSPKDLRHSSTDTQYF	TGTGCCAGCAGCCCTAAGGATCTAAGGCACTCTAGCACAGATACGCAGTATTTT
TRBV7-6	TRBJ1-6	few	.	CASSSRLGDNSPLHF	TGTGCCAGCAGCTCGCGGTTAGGGGATAATTCACCCCTCCACTTT
TRBV5-4	TRBJ1-2	.	.	CASSLASTQNYGYTF	TGTGCCAGCAGCTTGGCGTCGACACAAAACTATGGCTACACCTTC
TRBV11-2	TRBJ1-5	.	.	CASSLAYNQPQHF	TGTGCCAGCAGCTTGGCCTACAATCAGCCCCAGCATTTT
TRBV7-2	TRBJ2-1	.	TRBD2	CASRKTSGSVFVLDEQFF	TGTGCCAGCAGAAAGACTAGCGGGAGCGTGTTTGTATTGGATGAGCAGTTCTTC
TRBV4-3	TRBJ1-4	.	TRBD1	CASSQWTGADEKLFF	TGCGCCAGCAGCCAATGGACAGGCGCCGATGAAAAACTGTTTTTT
TRBV19	TRBJ1-2	few	.	CASSIVTGANYGYTF	TGTGCCAGTAGTATAGTAACAGGCGCTAACTATGGCTACACCTTC
TRBV19	TRBJ1-2	few	.	CASSIGGGFGYTF	TGTGCCAGTAGTATAGGAGGGGGATTCGGCTACACCTTC